This T cell receptor beta chain was identified in a study of T cells in Graves' hyperthyroidism and ophthalmopathy. Study conclusions and caveats: In validation, the model predicted ophthalmopathy. These predictions came a median about 6.8 months before onset. Ophthalmopathy and stable hyperthyroidism were told apart by a 13 V-J model.

Graves' hyperthyroidism was deemed stable given no ophthalmopathy progression within 18 months. PBMCs stemmed from under 11 ml fresh peripheral blood. The sample holds many counts of this clonotype. What it binds is not known. Amplified TCR beta CDR3 regions came from RNA transcripts. First-round RT-PCR of the TCR CDR3 relied on the HTBI primer set. TCRdb re-derived calls from the multiplex PCR reads in MiXCR, one entry per CDR3 protein. The sample gives approximately 610,000 distinct CDR3 sequences, 16% of which show up once; around 18% is in the top ten. Germline CDR1 SGHAT, CDR2 FQNNGV. Trimming left V 1 base short and J 4 bases short, with 16 bases between. The CDR3 sequence is 16 residues long.

The receptor was derived from a woman between 18 and 29 years old with Graves' hyperthyroidism. The chain links TRBV11-2 to TRBJ2-5; D might be TRBD2 (5 bases). Sequenced sample: blood. In nucleotides, the CDR3 is TGTGCCAGCAGCTTAGTTTCCGGCAGCGGCCGAGAGACCCAGTACTTC. The encoded protein is CASSLVSGSGRETQYF. Complete variable domain (other parts from reference TRBV11-2 and TRBJ2-5): EAGVAQSPRYKIIEKRQSVAFWCNPISGHATLYWYQQILGQGPKLLIQFQNNGVVDDSQLPKDRFSAERLKGVDSTLKIQPAKLEDSAVYLCASSLVSGSGRETQYFGPGTRLLVL.